The clone carrying this T cell receptor beta chain is deemed medium-sized. Its antigen is currently unknown. As to time point: sample taken at primary tumor resection. Samples were donated by 72 untreated early-stage non-small cell lung cancer patients. Whole RNA from tumor, nontumor lung or frozen PBMC was sequenced unsorted. The germline CDR1 and CDR2 sequences are MGHRA and YSYEKL. The CDR3 extends over 19 amino acids. V shed 0 bases, J shed 3 bases, and the junction held 9 bases outside the gene matches. This sample was included in a study of spatial heterogeneity in lung cancer. Whole-study findings and limits: Tumor mutation count correlated with how many alpha and beta TCRs expanded intratumorally.

Individual TCR cDNA molecules each bore their own unique molecular identifier. A single record per CDR3 protein comes from TCRdb applying MiXCR to the 5' RACE reads. The data hold about 3,000 distinct CDR3 sequences, with 5.5% to 6.5% observed a single time. This clonotype was obtained from a female donor with early-stage non-small cell lung cancer. Sequenced material: lung tumor tissue, taken at surgery. V usage is TRBV4-1 and J usage is TRBJ2-1, with 12 bases fitting TRBD2. CDR3 region: CASSQDGLLAGGYYNEQFF. The CDR3 DNA follows: TGCGCCAGCAGCCAAGATGGGCTACTAGCGGGAGGTTACTACAATGAGCAGTTCTTC.